This T cell receptor beta chain was captured by sequencing in a study of T-cell memory formation after mild COVID-19. Overall study context: Clusters of TCRs were largely donor specific.

The TCR alpha and TCR beta cDNA libraries, bearing sample barcodes and UMIs, were generated by 5'RACE using constant-segment primers. TCRdb recomputed calls from the 5' RACE reads with MiXCR, one row per CDR3 protein. The sample holds under 300,000 distinct CDR3 sequences, about 15% seen once. This clonotype was detected many times. Its antigen is unidentified. The CDR3 runs 12 residues. The V end lost 5 bases, the J end lost 6 bases, and 9 bases lay between the germline ends. Germline V gene sequence: CDR1 SGHTA, CDR2 FQGNSA. Study-level findings and limits: Contracting clones localized mainly to CM and EM when CD4+ and mainly to EMRA when CD8+.

Sequenced material: PBMCs or a T cell subset sorted from them (not recorded which). The receptor comes from a young man who had mild COVID-19 (a few samples of this study predate the infection). Cell type and time point are not known. The chain joins TRBV7-2 to TRBJ2-3; no clear D. CDR3 residues: CASSPRSDTQYF. In nucleotides, the CDR3 is TGTGCCAGCAGCCCTCGGTCGGATACGCAGTATTTT.